These 9 T cell receptor beta chains originate from one sample sequenced in a study of human T cells and chemical hapten exposure. TCRdb recomputed calls from the RACE reads with MiXCR, one row per CDR3 protein. This sample yields about 92,000 distinct CDR3 sequences, of which about 11% are seen a single time; 0.8% to 1.2% belongs to the top ten. The sample's time point: patch test 3, about 24 weeks after DPC sensitization. Treatment reported: therapeutic diphenylcyclopropenone sensitization with weekly scalp DPC. Specimen: whole blood, collected in connection with sensitization to the hapten diphenylcyclopropenone (DPC). The receptors stem from a woman aged 25-40 years with alopecia areata. Some clones in this sample may be carry-over from other donors' samples.

At least ten counts were recorded for this clonotype. This rearrangement joins TRBV2 to TRBJ1-2; no definite D call. CDR1 and CDR2 (germline): SNHLY, FYNNEI. V was clipped by 5 bases and J by 4 bases, with 8 bases between them. The CDR3 has 12 amino acids. CDR3 protein: CASSSESYGYTF. The CDR3 region has the DNA TGTGCCAGCAGTTCAGAGTCCTATGGCTACACCTTC.

This clonotype was seen more than once but under ten times. The rearrangement links TRBV7-2 to TRBJ1-1; D is undetermined. Trimming took 6 bases from V and 0 from J, leaving 8 bases between them. The CDR3 is 13 residues long. Germline CDR1 is SGHTA and CDR2 is FQGNSA. DNA of the CDR3: TGTGCCAGCAGTGCTAACATGAACACTGAAGCTTTCTTT. It translates to CASSANMNTEAFF.

The chain combines TRBV2 with TRBJ2-2; D is unclear. This CDR3 comprises 12 residues. Germline CDR1 reads SNHLY; CDR2 reads FYNNEI. V lost 5 bases and J 9 bases, leaving 10 bases between the germline ends. Here the CDR3 DNA reads TGTGCCAGCAGTTCAGTAGGCCGGGAGCTGTTTTTT. As protein: CASSSVGRELFF.

J is TRBJ1-1 and V is TRBV28; 10 nucleotides agree with TRBD1. Germline-derived CDR1 and CDR2 are MDHEN and SYDVKM. This CDR3 has 14 residues. V shed 6 bases, J shed 2 bases, and the junction held 3 bases outside the gene matches. The CDR3 reads CASSKTGGNTEAFF. CDR3 nucleotide sequence: TGTGCCAGCAGCAAGACAGGGGGCAACACTGAAGCTTTCTTT.

This clonotype showed up many times. V usage is TRBV4-3 and J usage is TRBJ2-3, with 9 bases matching TRBD2. V dropped 2 bases and J dropped 2; count of bases not matched to a gene: 8. CDR3 length: 17 amino acids. The germline V gene encodes CDR1 LGHNA and CDR2 YSLEER. This chain's CDR3 is CASSQSGLAGTTDTQYF. CDR3 sequence (DNA): TGCGCCAGCAGCCAATCCGGGCTAGCGGGGACCACAGATACGCAGTATTTT.

This clonotype was picked up many times. The chain links TRBV29-1 to TRBJ2-2, with D uncertain. The germline V and J ends were trimmed by 2 bases and 6 bases, with 19 bases remaining between them. Germline V gives CDR1 SQVTM, CDR2 ANQGSEA. CDR3 length equals 16 residues. The CDR3 reads CSVEKTGLGAAGELFF. The CDR3, as DNA: TGCAGCGTTGAAAAGACGGGCCTCGGAGCTGCCGGGGAGCTGTTTTTT.

The gene calls are TRBV7-2 and TRBJ2-3; D gene ambiguous. The CDR3 contains 12 residues. Germline values: CDR1 SGHTA, CDR2 FQGNSA. V shed 4 bases and J shed 6 bases, with 8 bases lying between them. The CDR3 region has the DNA TGTGCCAGCAGCTCTGGCTGGGATACGCAGTATTTT. Encoded protein: CASSSGWDTQYF.

As for this clonotype: Possible read error: a much larger clone is one base away. The chain joins TRBV12-3 or TRBV12-4 to TRBJ2-7, with D perhaps matching TRBD1 or TRBD2 (5 bases each). The CDR3 consists of 13 residues. V lost 3 bases and J 2 bases, leaving 8 bases between the germline ends. The CDR3 is CASSFGGTYEQYV. The CDR3, as DNA: TGTGCCAGCAGTTTTGGGGGTACCTACGAGCAGTACGTC.

This clonotype has just a few counts. The chain joins TRBV20-1 to TRBJ1-1, with D possibly being TRBD1 (6 bases). Germline V CDR1 and CDR2: DFQATT, SNEGSKA (reference sequence). The CDR3 has 14 amino acids. Trimming took off 6 bases at V and 3 bases at J, with 17 bases between the two ends. In DNA form, the CDR3 reads TGCAGTGCACAAGCGGGGGCCCCCGACACTGAAGCTTTCTTT. Its translation is CSAQAGAPDTEAFF.